Included here is one T cell receptor beta chain sequence, with context. This sample was taken from a study of T cell changes during pregnancy in multiple sclerosis. Germline CDR1 is SGHVS and CDR2 is FQNEAQ. This CDR3 has 13 amino acids. The V gene lost 5 bases and the J gene lost 2 bases, with 7 bases spanning the gap. Sequencing used immunoSEQ multiplex PCR; TCRdb keeps in-frame clones, though not all of them. Here the sample spans 2,000 to 2,500 clones, around three quarters being singletons. The source of this sequence is a female patient with multiple sclerosis, enrolled in a pregnancy study. Some clones in this sample may be carry-over from other donors' samples. The sequenced material came from CD4+ T cells from PBMCs (not recorded whether the cells were cultured). The genes are TRBV7-8 and TRBJ1-3; D gene unclear. The CDR3 here is CASSPSTGNTIYF. CDR3 DNA sequence: TGTGCCAGCAGCCCATCAACTGGAAACACCATATATTTT.